A single T cell receptor beta chain is shown here with its context. The CDR3 has 15 amino acids. Trimming removed 4 bases from V and 4 bases from J, with 17 bases in between. Sequencing was performed with immunoSEQ multiplex PCR; in TCRdb, only in-frame clones are kept and a portion is missing. The profile shows 50,000 to 70,000 clones, roughly 80% of them singletons. The sample comes from a study of blood T cell repertoires in COVID-19. The sequence came from a man aged 55 to 69 with acute or convalescent COVID-19. The sequenced sample consisted of peripheral blood. V is TRBV5-3 and J is TRBJ1-2; the D gene is possibly TRBD1 (6 bases). TRBV5-3 is marked as an open reading frame, function uncertain. The CDR3 spells CARSGGLTSPYGYTF. DNA for the CDR3: TGTGCCAGAAGCGGGGGCTTGACTTCGCCCTATGGCTACACCTTC.